Below are 25 T cell receptor beta chains sequenced from a single sample in a study of radiotherapy plus CTLA-4 blockade in lung cancer. Generated by immunoSEQ multiplex PCR, the TCRdb table keeps only in-frame clones and is missing some. The top ten clones hold approximately 8.3% of a sample with approximately 44,000 clones, around 76% of them seen once. This sample comprised peripheral blood, obtained from a patient treated with radiotherapy plus ipilimumab. The receptors stem from a human donor with non-small cell lung cancer who had stable disease on radiotherapy plus ipilimumab.

The chain uses TRBV28 and TRBJ1-2, with a possible D match to TRBD1 (5 bases). Germline CDR1 is MDHEN and CDR2 is SYDVKM. This CDR3 has 13 amino acids. The germline V and J ends were trimmed by 3 bases and 7 bases, with 12 bases remaining between them. The CDR3 protein is CASSLETVIGYTF. In nucleotides, the CDR3 is TGTGCCAGCAGTTTGGAGACAGTTATTGGCTACACCTTC.

The rearrangement joins TRBV6-5 to TRBJ2-3, with D possibly called TRBD1 or TRBD2 (5 bases each). Germline CDR1 MNHEY, CDR2 SVGAGI. The CDR3 has 13 amino acids. V lost 3 bases and J lost 4, with 8 bases in between. For the CDR3, the DNA is TGTGCCAGCAGTTATTTGGGACCAGATACGCAGTATTTT. Protein sequence: CASSYLGPDTQYF.

The chain has TRBV7-9 and TRBJ1-1; 9 bases agree with TRBD1. V lost 6 bases to trimming and J lost 6 bases; unmatched junction nucleotides: 8. The CDR3 is made up of 14 amino acids. The germline V gene encodes CDR1 SEHNR and CDR2 FQNEAQ (reference sequence). Here the CDR3 reads CASSQQGARAEAFF. As DNA, the CDR3 is TGTGCCAGCAGTCAACAGGGGGCGAGGGCTGAAGCTTTCTTT.

The V call is TRBV6-5, the J call TRBJ1-2; no reliable D call. The CDR3 sequence is 12 residues long. V dropped 8 bases and J dropped 2 bases, with 9 bases sitting between them. Germline V gene lookup returns CDR1 MNHEY and CDR2 SVGAGI. The chain's CDR3 is CASGTANYGYTF. Here the CDR3 DNA reads TGTGCCAGCGGTACGGCGAACTATGGCTACACCTTC.

The chain employs TRBV6-6 and TRBJ1-2; no clear D. The germline V and J ends were trimmed by 5 bases and 4 bases, with 17 bases remaining between them. In germline, CDR1 is MNHNY, CDR2 SVGAGI (reference sequence). This CDR3 is built from 15 residues. CDR3 DNA sequence: TGTGCCAGCAGTCCCTCTGGCGCAGGCCTCTATGGCTACACCTTC. Translated: CASSPSGAGLYGYTF.

V and J are TRBV7-9 and TRBJ1-3, with a weak D call TRBD1 (6 bases). The CDR3 contains 14 residues. CDR1 and CDR2 from the germline V gene are SEHNR and FQNEAQ (reference sequence). V was clipped by 0 bases and J by 4 bases, with 7 bases between them. The CDR3 region is CASSLAGGGNTIYF. CDR3 in DNA: TGTGCCAGCAGCTTAGCAGGGGGAGGAAACACCATATATTTT. The full variable domain, with the rest looked up from reference TRBV7-9 and TRBJ1-3, is DTGVSQNPRHKITKRGQNVTFRCDPISEHNRLYWYRQTLGQGPEFLTYFQNEAQLEKSRLLSDRFSAERPKGSFSTLEIQRTEQGDSAMYLCASSLAGGGNTIYFGEGSWLTVV.

This chain uses TRBV10-2 with TRBJ1-5; D is undetermined. CDR3 length: 13 residues. The ends were cut back, 7 bases at V and 0 bases at J, with 7 bases in the middle. Per the germline V gene, CDR1 is WSHSY and CDR2 is SAAADI. The CDR3 bases are TGCGCCAGCACCCAGAATAGCAATCAGCCCCAGCATTTT. Protein product: CASTQNSNQPQHF.

The chain combines TRBV27 with TRBJ2-1, with 7 bases lining up with TRBD2. CDR1 and CDR2 (germline): MNHEY, SMNVEV (reference sequence). V shed 8 bases, J shed 5 bases, and the junction held 12 bases outside the gene matches. The CDR3 length is 15 residues. For the CDR3, the DNA is TGTGCCAGCGGTACCCGAGGACTAGAGAACAATGAGCAGTTCTTC. This encodes CASGTRGLENNEQFF.

The gene calls are TRBV19 and TRBJ1-5; possible D gene TRBD1, 6 bases. Germline CDR1 LNHDA, CDR2 SQIVND (reference sequence). CDR3 length: 14 amino acids. Trimming took 2 bases from V and 6 from J, leaving 11 bases between them. The CDR3 protein is CASSISGVGQPQHF. The DNA for the CDR3 is TGTGCCAGTAGTATATCAGGGGTCGGTCAGCCCCAGCATTTT.

The CDR3 DNA is TGCGCCAGCAGCCAAGATGTAGGTTACAATGAGCAGTTCTTC. Encoded protein: CASSQDVGYNEQFF. The chain combines TRBV4-3 with TRBJ2-1; D unclear. V was pared by 0 bases and J by 4 bases, with 7 bases between. CDR3 length: 14 residues. Germline V gene data show CDR1 as LGHNA and CDR2 as YSLEER.

The gene calls are TRBV14 and TRBJ2-1; 11 bases are shared with TRBD2. CDR1 SGHDN and CDR2 FVKESK come from the germline V gene. CDR3 length: 15 amino acids. Germline trimming cut 2 bases from V and 6 bases from J; bases unmatched to any gene: 3. CDR3 DNA: TGTGCCAGCAGCCAAACTAGCGGGGGTGGCAATGAGCAGTTCTTC. This gives the protein CASSQTSGGGNEQFF.

V is TRBV6-1 and J is TRBJ1-1; D is unresolved. CDR1 is MNHNS and CDR2 is SASEGT in the germline V gene. V lost 2 bases to trimming and J lost 4 bases, with 14 bases between them. The CDR3 has 15 residues. CDR3 DNA sequence: TGTGCCAGCAGTGAATTATTCATGGTGGCCACTGAAGCTTTCTTT. Translating it yields CASSELFMVATEAFF.

The CDR3 protein is CASSLAGQNNEKLFF. CDR3 bases: TGTGCCAGCAGCTTAGCGGGACAGAACAATGAAAAACTGTTTTTT. The chain recombines TRBV7-2 with TRBJ1-4; 7 bases are shared with TRBD1. The CDR3 covers 15 residues. The ends lost 0 bases at V and 5 bases at J; junction bases unmatched: 3. Germline values: CDR1 SGHTA, CDR2 FQGNSA.

DNA for the CDR3: TGTGCCAGCAGTTTGGGGGCGGAGGGGCGAACTGAAGCTTTCTTT. Its protein product is CASSLGAEGRTEAFF. This rearrangement joins TRBV28 to TRBJ1-1; D is possibly TRBD1 (6 bases). V was shortened by 3 bases and J by 5 bases, with 16 bases between the two germline ends. Germline V gives CDR1 MDHEN, CDR2 SYDVKM. CDR3 size: 15 residues. Using reference TRBV28 and TRBJ1-1 for the parts outside the CDR3, the full variable domain is DVKVTQSSRYLVKRTGEKVFLECVQDMDHENMFWYRQDPGLGLRLIYFSYDVKMKEKGDIPEGYSVSREKKERFSLILESASTNQTSMYLCASSLGAEGRTEAFFGQGTRLTVV.

This clone has only one observation. The rearrangement links TRBV10-3 to TRBJ2-7; 8 bases line up with TRBD1. Germline V gene lookup returns CDR1 ENHRY and CDR2 SYGVKD. V trimming: 2 bases; J trimming: 7 bases; junction bases outside the gene matches: 4. CDR3 length: 13 amino acids. The chain's CDR3 is CAISEVGQGEQYF. The CDR3 bases are TGTGCCATCAGTGAGGTCGGACAGGGTGAGCAGTACTTC.

The chain links TRBV5-1 to TRBJ2-1, with D unresolved. Trimming took off 3 bases at V and 2 bases at J, with 12 bases between the two ends. Germline-derived CDR1 and CDR2 are SGHRS and YFSETQ. CDR3 length equals 15 residues. The CDR3 loop reads CASSSRSGAYNEQFF. Written as DNA, the CDR3 is TGCGCCAGCAGCTCCCGTTCAGGAGCCTACAATGAGCAGTTCTTC. Together with reference TRBV5-1 and TRBJ2-1, the CDR3 gives the full variable domain: KAGVTQTPRYLIKTRGQQVTLSCSPISGHRSVSWYQQTPGQGLQFLFEYFSETQRNKGNFPGRFSGRQFSNSRSEMNVSTLELGDSALYLCASSSRSGAYNEQFFGPGTRLTVL.

The table lists this clone with a count of one. This chain uses TRBV11-2 with TRBJ1-1; possibly TRBD1 for D (6 bases). Germline CDR1 SGHAT, CDR2 FQNNGV. Trimming removed 1 base from V and 6 bases from J, with 12 bases in between. The CDR3 runs 14 residues. CDR3 bases: TGTGCCAGCAGCTTAGGTCAGGGGATAGCTGAAGCTTTCTTT. Its protein product is CASSLGQGIAEAFF.

This chain connects TRBV5-4 to TRBJ1-1, with D possibly TRBD1 on 5 matching bases. The CDR3 has 15 amino acids. Germline assignment: CDR1 SGHNT and CDR2 YYREEE (reference sequence). Trimming shortened V by 4 bases and J by 2 bases, and 15 bases separated the two germline ends. The CDR3 region is CASSRDRGSNTEAFF. CDR3 nucleotides: TGTGCCAGCAGCCGGGACCGGGGTAGCAACACTGAAGCTTTCTTT.

J is TRBJ1-1 and V is TRBV9, with D uncertain. The CDR3 runs to 12 residues. V was pared by 6 bases and J by 2 bases, with 8 bases between. Germline V gene data show CDR1 as SGDLS and CDR2 as YYNGEE. The CDR3 protein is CASKSANTEAFF. The CDR3 nucleotides are TGTGCCAGCAAAAGTGCAAACACTGAAGCTTTCTTT.

V usage is TRBV14 and J usage is TRBJ1-2, with no clear D. CDR1 is SGHDN and CDR2 is FVKESK in the germline V gene. V was pared by 1 base and J by 0 bases, with 12 bases between. The CDR3 runs to 16 residues. The CDR3 is CASSQVLRGANYGYTF. CDR3 in DNA: TGTGCCAGCAGCCAAGTTTTGCGGGGAGCTAACTATGGCTACACCTTC.

The sample holds a few counts of this clone. The J gene is TRBJ1-1, the V gene TRBV30; D is unclear. The germline V gene has CDR1 GTSNPN and CDR2 SVGIG (reference sequence). This CDR3 has 13 amino acids. Trimming shortened V by 4 bases and J by 1 base, and 10 bases separated the two germline ends. CDR3 nucleotides: TGTGCCTGGACCCTTTCGCGGAACACTGAAGCTTTCTTT. Translated: CAWTLSRNTEAFF.

V usage is TRBV18 and J usage is TRBJ2-3; 13 bases align to TRBD2. The ends lost 4 bases at V and 2 bases at J; junction bases unmatched: 3. The germline CDR1 and CDR2 sequences are KGHSH and LQKENI. The CDR3 sequence is 16 residues long. The CDR3 coding sequence is TGTGCCAGCTCACTACTAGCGGGGGGGCCCACAGATACGCAGTATTTT. Protein sequence: CASSLLAGGPTDTQYF.

The V and J genes are TRBV2 and TRBJ1-3; D gene ambiguous. The length of the CDR3 is 12 residues. Germline loops: CDR1 SNHLY, CDR2 FYNNEI. Trimming cost V 4 bases and J 6 bases, with 7 bases left between them. DNA for the CDR3: TGTGCCAGCAGTGCTTATCCAAACACCATATATTTT. It encodes CASSAYPNTIYF.

The chain couples TRBV6-6 to TRBJ1-1; D possibly corresponds to TRBD1 (5 bases). This CDR3 has 16 residues. Trimming took off 4 bases at V and 1 base at J, with 16 bases between the two ends. CDR1 MNHNY and CDR2 SVGAGI come from the germline V gene (reference sequence). CDR3 in DNA: TGTGCCAGCAGTTCAACAGGCGGATCAACGAACACTGAAGCTTTCTTT. This codes for CASSSTGGSTNTEAFF.

This chain uses TRBV25-1 with TRBJ1-5; TRBD1 is a possible D gene (6 bases). The germline V gene encodes CDR1 MGHDK and CDR2 SYGVNS. Trimming left V 2 bases short and J 7 bases short, with 6 bases between. This CDR3 spans 12 amino acids. The CDR3 sequence is CASSEGGQPQHF. The CDR3 DNA sequence: TGTGCCAGCAGTGAAGGGGGCCAGCCCCAGCATTTT.